This entry concerns a single T cell receptor (beta chain). The target of this receptor is not known. No qualities accompany the bases; no much larger clone lies one base away. This specimen comes from a study of blood T cell repertoires in COVID-19 (dated by TCRdb to the early 2020s). The study in broad terms: ImmuneRACE Cohort 3 recovered participants were defined by two consecutive negative NP/OP PCR tests, healthcare professional clearance, or symptom resolution. Samples were obtained from the ongoing ImmuneRACE study (first 160 participants) and from over 1,000 subjects provided by 6 global collaborators. A de-identified subject ID, COVID-19 status, age in years and sex were almost always included in the sample metadata. Deeply sampled blood TCRbeta repertoires from subjects exposed to, actively infected with, or recovered from COVID-19 were included in the dataset. Samples from collaborators originated in the United States, Italy and Spain and spanned both the acute and convalescent phases of COVID-19. The prospective study material was composed of cDNA or gDNA derived from T cells, B-cell-depleted T cells, or PBMCs. The repertoires were released in a freely available public database meant as a resource for research on the immune response to SARS-CoV-2. Where available, HLA class I and class II types were taken from metadata supplied by the sample provider and were not determined by assay-based typing. Paper-wide results and their limitations: Clinical and demographic metadata were provided uncurated, with the amount varying by source and participant.

After removal of 4 bases from V and 8 bases from J, the junction retains 7 bases not matched to a gene. The CDR3, from cysteine to phenylalanine, totals 13 residues. Only the CDR3 portion is preserved as DNA: 39 bases, with reading frame beginning at the first base. The CDR1 and CDR2 encoded by the germline V gene (reference sequence) are SEHNR and FQNEAQ. Participants in the prospective study were enrolled through a virtual design, were aged roughly 18 to 100 years, and lived in 24 United States geographic areas. To assign participants to cohorts, the prospective study relied on clinical history that participants themselves reported in a screening survey and a study questionnaire. In the prospective study, whole blood, serum and a nasopharyngeal or oropharyngeal swab were collected from each participant by mobile phlebotomists. Additional blood draws and questionnaires over an approximately two-month period could optionally be provided by prospective study participants. Before DNA extraction, blood samples from the prospective study were shipped at room temperature or frozen.

TCRbeta CDR3 regions were amplified from genomic DNA by means of the immunoSEQ Assay, a bias-controlled multiplex PCR. Concerning the study's data processing: The number of nucleated cells in each sample was estimated from the amplification of reference gene primers within the assay. Sequence reads were collapsed and filtered to measure the absolute abundance of every unique TCRbeta CDR3 rearrangement. For each sample, productive Simpson clonality was calculated as the square root of Simpson's diversity index across productive rearrangements. TCRdb carries this immuneACCESS record with in-frame sequences only. Its versions omit some clonotypes, under half of them owing to an unresolved V gene in the studies checked, with the rest unexplained. V, J and clone size were drawn from that table, and D and trimming were deduced from the DNA. The sample table contains fewer than 350,000 clones; only one count was recorded for 85% to 90% of them. The ten largest clones represent 2% to 2.5% of the sample.

This TCR was recovered from a woman aged 60 to 75 in a cohort exposed to, infected with or recovered from COVID-19 (not recorded which). The sequenced sample consisted of PBMCs or T cells enriched from blood (not recorded which). The sequence links TRBV7-9 to TRBJ1-2, with 7 bases matching TRBD1. The CDR3 protein sequence reads: CASSSGGQWGYTF. The DNA sequence is given as TGTGCCAGCAGCTCAGGGGGTCAATGGGGCTACACCTTC.